Each of the 18 T cell receptor beta chains below was sequenced from the same sample in a study of shared clonotypes between healthy human individuals. CD8 cells regarded as naive lacked CD45RO, were positively chosen for CCR7, and omitted terminally differentiated effector memory CD45RA+ cells. Profiled with immunoSEQ multiplex PCR; TCRdb holds only in-frame clones, not every one. The repertoire holds millions of clones, with about 93% as singletons. The specimen sequenced was naive CD8+ T cells from PBMCs. Every receptor here comes from a man aged 18-30 years in good health. Some clones in this sample may be carry-over from other donors' samples.

V usage is TRBV4-1 and J usage is TRBJ1-5; D is ambiguous. The ends were cut back, 2 bases at V and 5 bases at J, with 7 bases in the middle. The CDR3 has 13 amino acids. CDR1 and CDR2 (germline): MGHRA, YSYEKL. CDR3 in amino acids: CASSQLVDQPQHF. As DNA, the CDR3 is TGCGCCAGCAGCCAATTAGTGGATCAGCCCCAGCATTTT.

The chain carries TRBV27 and TRBJ1-1; D gene ambiguous. The ends were cut back, 2 bases at V and 3 bases at J, with 16 bases in the middle. This CDR3 has 16 residues. Germline V gene sequence: CDR1 MNHEY, CDR2 SMNVEV (reference sequence). The CDR3 nucleotides are TGTGCCAGCAGTTTAGTCGGACCCGTCCCTCACACTGAAGCTTTCTTT. As protein: CASSLVGPVPHTEAFF.

The J gene is TRBJ1-1, the V gene TRBV30; D remains unclear. The CDR3 totals 12 residues. Trimming stripped 4 bases from V and 1 base from J, with 7 bases between. Germline-derived CDR1 and CDR2 are GTSNPN and SVGIG (reference sequence). Here the CDR3 reads CAWKRGNTEAFF. The CDR3 coding sequence is TGTGCCTGGAAACGAGGGAACACTGAAGCTTTCTTT.

The CDR3 loop reads CASSLFWTLTDTQYF. DNA of the CDR3: TGTGCCAGCAGCTTGTTCTGGACCCTCACAGATACGCAGTATTTT. V is TRBV7-9 and J is TRBJ2-3; D is uncertain. The CDR3 is made up of 15 amino acids. Trimming shortened V by 3 bases and J by 2 bases, and 12 bases separated the two germline ends. Germline V gene sequence: CDR1 SEHNR, CDR2 FQNEAQ (reference sequence).

This chain joins TRBV7-9 and TRBJ2-1, with 10 nucleotides matching TRBD2. With V trimmed by 5 bases and J by 1 base, 11 bases remained unmatched. This CDR3 has 18 residues. The germline V gene encodes CDR1 SEHNR and CDR2 FQNEAQ (reference sequence). CDR3 nucleotide sequence: TGTGCCAGCAGCCCCGCGGCTAGCGGGAGTTGGTCCTACAATGAGCAGTTCTTC. Amino acid sequence: CASSPAASGSWSYNEQFF.

The gene calls are TRBV5-1 and TRBJ2-5; 7 bases fit TRBD1. The CDR3 has 17 amino acids. CDR1 and CDR2 from the germline V gene are SGHRS and YFSETQ. J was trimmed by 1 base and V by 2 bases; bases with no gene match: 11. The CDR3 loop is CASSFDRRDSSQETQYF. CDR3 sequence (DNA): TGCGCCAGCAGCTTCGATCGCCGGGACAGCAGCCAAGAGACCCAGTACTTC. The whole variable domain, remainder taken from reference TRBV5-1 and TRBJ2-5, is KAGVTQTPRYLIKTRGQQVTLSCSPISGHRSVSWYQQTPGQGLQFLFEYFSETQRNKGNFPGRFSGRQFSNSRSEMNVSTLELGDSALYLCASSFDRRDSSQETQYFGPGTRLLVL.

This chain connects TRBV10-3 to TRBJ1-2, with a weak D call TRBD1 (5 bases). The CDR3 consists of 12 residues. V lost 11 bases and J lost 6, with 16 bases in between. The germline V gene has CDR1 ENHRY and CDR2 SYGVKD. CDR3 DNA: TGTGCCTCGAGTCCCGGGGGGGATGGCTACACCTTC. It codes for CASSPGGDGYTF.

This clone was seen only once. The junction departs from the called germline gene at one end, perhaps through a read error. The chain couples TRBV19 to TRBJ1-5; D unresolved. Per germline, CDR1 LNHDA and CDR2 SQIVND (reference sequence). The CDR3 has 14 residues. CDR3 residues: CASSLEYSNQPQHF. CDR3 nucleotide sequence: TGTGCCAGTAGTTTAGAGTATAGCAATCAGCCCCAGCATTTT.

The V call is TRBV14, the J call TRBJ2-7, with D maybe TRBD2 (6 bases). CDR1 is SGHDN, CDR2 FVKESK, per germline. The CDR3 spans 16 residues. Trimming removed 1 base at V and 4 bases at J, with 17 bases between. The CDR3 sequence is CASSQVPGSSWYEQYF. The CDR3 coding sequence is TGTGCCAGCAGCCAAGTTCCCGGGAGTTCTTGGTACGAGCAGTACTTC.

This chain uses TRBV4-3 with TRBJ1-1, with 8 bases lining up with TRBD1. CDR1 LGHNA and CDR2 YSLEER come from the germline V gene. This CDR3 is built from 17 residues. V lost 0 bases to trimming and J lost 1 base; unmatched junction nucleotides: 7. The CDR3, as DNA: TGCGCCAGCAGCCAAGAATGGACAGGGCAGGGGAACACTGAAGCTTTCTTT. Protein sequence: CASSQEWTGQGNTEAFF.

The rearrangement joins TRBV28 to TRBJ2-3, with 7 bases aligning to TRBD2. After removal of 3 bases from V and 5 bases from J, the junction contained 8 bases not matched to a gene. Germline loops: CDR1 MDHEN, CDR2 SYDVKM. The CDR3 totals 15 residues. The CDR3 DNA follows: TGTGCCAGCAGTTTGTTTGCGGGAGCGGGAGATACGCAGTATTTT. This encodes CASSLFAGAGDTQYF.

The chain links TRBV5-1 to TRBJ1-1, with D possibly being TRBD1 (5 bases). Between the trimmed V and J ends, which lost 10 bases and 0 bases, there was a span of 16 bases. CDR3 size: 14 residues. Germline V gene sequence: CDR1 SGHRS, CDR2 YFSETQ. In DNA, the CDR3 is TGCGCCTCCCGGAGGGGACTTATGAACACTGAAGCTTTCTTT. This codes for CASRRGLMNTEAFF. The variable domain in full, with the rest retrieved from reference TRBV5-1 and TRBJ1-1, is KAGVTQTPRYLIKTRGQQVTLSCSPISGHRSVSWYQQTPGQGLQFLFEYFSETQRNKGNFPGRFSGRQFSNSRSEMNVSTLELGDSALYLCASRRGLMNTEAFFGQGTRLTVV.

This chain uses TRBV4-3 with TRBJ2-7; 13 nucleotides agree with TRBD2. The CDR3 covers 16 residues. V trimming: 0 bases; J trimming: 5 bases; junction bases outside the gene matches: 4. Germline assignment: CDR1 LGHNA and CDR2 YSLEER. CDR3 in DNA: TGCGCCAGCAGCCAAGATGTAGGGACTAGCGGGAACGAGCAGTACTTC. Encoded protein: CASSQDVGTSGNEQYF.

Note on this clone: The same CDR3 is also encoded by other DNA sequences in this sample. This rearrangement joins TRBV7-9 to TRBJ2-4; maybe TRBD1 (6 bases). V lost 4 bases to trimming and J lost 3 bases, with 10 bases between them. The CDR3 consists of 14 residues. CDR1 is SEHNR, CDR2 FQNEAQ, per germline (reference sequence). The CDR3 bases are TGTGCCAGCAGCTCAGGGGTGGGCAAAAACATTCAGTACTTC. Protein sequence: CASSSGVGKNIQYF.

The chain couples TRBV14 to TRBJ2-7; no reliable D call. In germline, CDR1 is SGHDN, CDR2 FVKESK. The CDR3 runs to 15 residues. Trimming stripped 1 base from V and 3 bases from J, with 13 bases between. The CDR3 reads CASSQAQSESYEQYF. The DNA of the CDR3 is TGTGCCAGCAGCCAAGCCCAATCCGAAAGCTACGAGCAGTACTTC.

The chain joins TRBV5-1 to TRBJ2-7; D possibly uses TRBD1 or TRBD2 (5 bases each). Germline V gene data show CDR1 as SGHRS and CDR2 as YFSETQ. The CDR3 totals 14 residues. V was cut by 5 bases and J by 3 bases, with 15 bases left in between. The CDR3 bases are TGCGCCAGCAGTCCGGGACGGACCGTCTACGAGCAGTACTTC. This sequence encodes CASSPGRTVYEQYF. The complete variable domain, with remaining parts taken from reference TRBV5-1 and TRBJ2-7, reads KAGVTQTPRYLIKTRGQQVTLSCSPISGHRSVSWYQQTPGQGLQFLFEYFSETQRNKGNFPGRFSGRQFSNSRSEMNVSTLELGDSALYLCASSPGRTVYEQYFGPGTRLTVT.

The chain uses TRBV7-9 and TRBJ2-7, with D hard to call. The V end was cut by 5 bases, the J end by 0 bases, with 11 bases between. The CDR3 extends over 14 amino acids. Germline-derived CDR1 and CDR2 are SEHNR and FQNEAQ (reference sequence). In DNA form, the CDR3 reads TGTGCCAGCAGCCAGGCCAGTCCCTCCTACGAGCAGTACTTC. Translating it yields CASSQASPSYEQYF.

CDR3 sequence (DNA): TGCGCCAGCAGCCCCGGACAGGGAACCCAGTACTTC. It codes for CASSPGQGTQYF. The chain recombines TRBV4-1 with TRBJ2-5, with 8 positions matching TRBD1. The CDR3 extends over 12 amino acids. The trim removed 4 bases at V and 8 bases at J, leaving 3 bases unmatched. Germline V gene data show CDR1 as MGHRA and CDR2 as YSYEKL.